This T cell receptor (beta chain) stems from a study of shared clonotypes between healthy human individuals. Germline V gene data show CDR1 as SNHLY and CDR2 as FYNNEI. The V end lost 8 bases, the J end lost 0 bases, and 18 bases lay between the germline ends. The CDR3 loop spans 16 amino acids. Libraries were prepared by immunoSEQ multiplex PCR; TCRdb keeps only in-frame clonotypes and omits some of them. The top ten hold 0.3% to 0.4% of the sample, which has roughly 2.2 million clones, over 90% seen once. The sequenced material came from naive CD4+ T cells from PBMCs. The subset: CD45RA+ positively selected. The receptor was isolated from a man between 18 and 35 years old in good health. Some clones in this sample may be carry-over from other donors' samples. V and J are TRBV2 and TRBJ2-3; possible D gene TRBD2, 5 bases. CDR3 residues: CASPGGRDHSTDTQYF. CDR3 coding DNA: TGTGCCAGCCCGGGCGGTCGGGATCACAGCACAGATACGCAGTATTTT.